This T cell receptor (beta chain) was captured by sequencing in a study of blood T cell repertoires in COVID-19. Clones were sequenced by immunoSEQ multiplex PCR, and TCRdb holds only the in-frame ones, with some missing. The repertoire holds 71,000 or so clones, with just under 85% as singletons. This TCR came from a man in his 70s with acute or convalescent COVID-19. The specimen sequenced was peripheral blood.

The CDR3, as DNA: TGTGCCACCAGCAGAACGAGCGGGAGGGCCCCCGGGGAGCTGTTTTTT. Translating it yields CATSRTSGRAPGELFF. This chain uses TRBV15 with TRBJ2-2; 10 bases align to TRBD2. The CDR3 totals 16 residues. The trim removed 2 bases at V and 6 bases at J, leaving 6 bases unmatched. Germline CDR1 reads LNHNV; CDR2 reads YYDKDF (reference sequence).